The entry below describes one T cell receptor (beta chain). The data were taken from a study of blood T cell repertoires in COVID-19. Background on the study: Sites in the United States, Italy and Spain provided acute and convalescent COVID-19 samples. Sample material is recorded as cDNA or gDNA derived from T cells, B-cell-depleted T cells, or PBMCs.

Trimming at V came to 4 bases and at J to 7 bases, leaving 15 bases not matched to a gene. Germline V gene data show CDR1 as SGHNT and CDR2 as YYREEE (reference sequence). This CDR3 has 17 residues. Source study methods: Researchers report that nucleated cell counts were estimated from reference gene primer amplification. Method: immunoSEQ multiplex PCR; TCRdb's copy keeps in-frame clones and lacks some. V, J and clone size were drawn from that table, and D and trimming were deduced from the DNA. Among some 250,000 clones listed, approximately 84% were seen once. The receptor was isolated from a woman younger than 45 who had recovered from COVID-19. This chain links TRBV5-4 with TRBJ2-2; 8 positions agree with TRBD2. The sample taken for sequencing was peripheral blood. DNA of the CDR3: TGTGCCAGCAGCCCCAAGATACTAGCGGCGGGGAACGGGGAGCTGTTTTTT. Protein sequence: CASSPKILAAGNGELFF.